Reported below is one T cell receptor (beta chain). The CDR3 sequence is 16 residues long. The trim removed 7 bases at V and 1 base at J, leaving 8 bases unmatched. Germline V gives CDR1 ENHRY, CDR2 SYGVKD. This specimen belongs to a study of blood T cell repertoires in COVID-19. Study-wide background: The United States, Italy and Spain provided the acute and convalescent COVID-19 samples. PBMCs, B-cell-depleted T cells, or T cells provided the cDNA or gDNA that made up the material.

Under the authors' procedure: The assay estimated nucleated cells by amplifying reference gene primers. Sequencing was performed with immunoSEQ multiplex PCR; in TCRdb, only in-frame clones are kept and a portion is missing. V and J calls plus clone size are reproduced from that table; the DNA served to infer D and trimming. This table holds under 300,000 clones, around 85% found once. The sequence came from a woman older than 75 with acute or convalescent COVID-19. Sample: peripheral blood. V gene TRBV10-3 combines with J gene TRBJ2-5, with 11 positions matching TRBD2. CDR3 sequence (DNA): TGTGCCATCAAGGCTGGGCTAGCGGGGGGCCAAGAGACCCAGTACTTC. Protein: CAIKAGLAGGQETQYF.